Sequencing of this TCR beta chain was carried out in a study of identical twins (dated by TCRdb to about 2016). Background for the entire study: To test whether fetal clonotypes persist, this study deep-sequenced TCR alpha and beta repertoires from monozygotic twins, from unrelated adults of various ages, and from cord blood. Replicate twin experiments were performed at different times using different library preparation protocols to rule out contamination. The investigation overall reported the following: Because the same donors could not be followed over many years, the conclusions depended on cross-sectional statistical analysis. Invariant T cells such as MAIT and iNKT could partly confound zero-insertion analyses, although diverse VJ usage argued against such confounding for most clonotypes. Out-of-frame TCR alpha sharing in monozygotic twins was systematically underestimated by recombination models, whereas sharing between unrelated individuals was in agreement with the recombination models. Abundant cord blood beta clonotypes carried fewer insertions; young adult naive repertoires showed a weaker similar trend, while memory repertoires showed none. In beta out-of-frame sequences, excess twin sharing was weaker, because having fewer shared sequences lowered the signal-to-noise ratio. Out-of-frame TCR alpha sequences shared between twins showed an excess of low generation-probability sequences compared with coincidental sharing between unrelated individuals.

Library construction relied on 5' RACE. The sequencing machine was an Illumina HiSeq 2000. A universal primer binding site was introduced by template switching, and a unique molecular identifier was present in the final cDNA, enabling accurate counting of TCR cDNA molecules. Specific primers in the conserved constant-segment region were used to synthesize first-strand cDNA for the TCR alpha and beta chains. To control for contamination, each cDNA library was double barcoded with a SMART-Mk sample barcode plus Illumina barcodes. TruSeq adapter sequences, together with Illumina sample barcodes, were added in two successive PCR steps. Sequencing of the TCR alpha and beta cDNA libraries was done on the Illumina HiSeq platform using custom primers. The study's processing was this. MiGEC was used to process raw reads and extract unique molecular identifiers, and MiXCR was used to find CDR3 positions. Recombination models were inferred per individual with the repgenHMM and IGoR tools using an EM algorithm. Shared clonotypes were analyzed with the tcR package in R, and sharing was normalized by the product of cloneset sizes. To study raw recombination without the effects of thymic and clonal selection, out-of-frame nonproductive sequences were analyzed. TCRdb reprocessed the public reads (quality trimming at Q25 with fastp, clone calling with MiXCR) and kept in-frame beta chains. Rows with a matching CDR3 protein are joined into one entry that keeps the most common DNA and genes. The V and J calls were not made by the authors but by TCRdb's processing. In this sample the table shows hundreds of thousands of distinct CDR3 sequences, around a sixth of which occur a single time. Roughly 14% of the sample is in the top ten clones.

The CDR3 runs 16 residues from the cysteine to the phenylalanine. The kept DNA is CDR3 alone, 48 bases in frame from the first base. V and J lose 4 bases and 6 bases, and a span of 20 bases separates them. The germline V gene provides CDR1 MNHEY and CDR2 SVGEGT. Only healthy Caucasian donors were included. The twin cohort comprised three pairs of female monozygotic twins, all aged about 18 to 30 years. RNA for TCR libraries was isolated from peripheral blood mononuclear cells. With respect to this clonotype: No antigen is known for it. No base-level quality is on record; no much larger clone is a single base apart.

The sample was also reused in another study, on T cells expressing NK-cell markers. As the second study states: Three sorted T-cell subsets (CD3+CD56+NKG2C+, CD3+CD56+NKG2C- and CD3+CD56-NKG2C+) from roughly 8 donors had their TCR beta-chain repertoires profiled. Seven of the eight sequenced donors were HCMV-seropositive and one was HCMV-seronegative. In several experiments an anti-gammadeltaTCR antibody was added to restrict sorting to alphabetaTCR-expressing T cells. For 6 or 7 donors, the dominant CD3+CD56+NKG2C+ clonotypes were among the top 10 CD8+ clonotypes and accounted for about 1.0-7.0% of CD8+ T cells. Those dominant clonotypes were again the most abundant among CD3+CD56-NKG2C+ cells in a few donors, at about 28.3-65%. It remained unclear whether the expanded NKG2C-expressing T cell clones were specific for HCMV antigens. Randomly selected healthy volunteers, three men and five women, were used as the eight sequenced donors. A commercial ELISA kit detecting HCMV-specific IgG in serum was used to determine HCMV serostatus. Bulk peripheral blood T-cell repertoires were additionally sequenced from unsorted PBMC for several donors. MIGEC was used to demultiplex reads and group reads by UMI, and MiTCR was used to assemble and quantify clonotypes. To exclude erroneous sequences, only TCR cDNA sequences supported by at least two reads were retained. Downstream repertoire analysis used the tcR package, and clonotypes were matched across fractions by CDR3 nucleotide sequence plus V segment. VDJmatch was used to annotate antigen specificity against VDJdb, with one amino acid substitution allowed in CDR3.

The sequenced material came from PBMCs. The receptor was isolated from a woman aged 18-29 years in good health. This chain is built from TRBV6-2 or TRBV6-3 and TRBJ2-3; the D gene identity is not certain. The CDR3 here reads CASSFRPNTSPDTQYF. In nucleotide form, the sequence is TGTGCCAGCAGTTTCCGACCGAACACGAGCCCGGATACGCAGTATTTT.